These 4 T cell receptor beta chains were all obtained from the same sample, sequenced in a study of cytomegalovirus exposure and HLA in healthy donors. Libraries were prepared by immunoSEQ multiplex PCR; TCRdb keeps only in-frame clonotypes and omits some of them. The top ten hold approximately 0.67% of the sample, which has 110,000 or so clones, approximately 94% seen once. Sequenced input: PBMCs. The source is a woman between 18 and 30 years old in good health and CMV-seronegative.

V is TRBV27 and J is TRBJ2-2, with a possible D match to TRBD2 (5 bases). The germline V and J ends were trimmed by 2 bases and 0 bases, with 7 bases remaining between them. The germline V gene encodes CDR1 MNHEY and CDR2 SMNVEV (reference sequence). CDR3 length: 15 amino acids. The chain's CDR3 is CASSLNGANTGELFF. The DNA for the CDR3 is TGTGCCAGCAGTTTAAACGGGGCGAACACCGGGGAGCTGTTTTTT.

This chain links TRBV4-2 with TRBJ2-1, with D unclear. The CDR3 runs to 13 residues. Trimming shortened V by 0 bases and J by 10 bases, and 10 bases separated the two germline ends. Germline loops: CDR1 LGHNA, CDR2 YNFKEQ. The CDR3 DNA is TGTGCCAGCAGCCAAGATTTCGGTCCAGAGCAGTTCTTC. Amino acid sequence: CASSQDFGPEQFF.

This rearrangement joins TRBV6-5 to TRBJ2-4; TRBD1 matches at 8 bases. The germline CDR1 and CDR2 sequences are MNHEY and SVGAGI. V lost 10 bases and J lost 0; bases outside the gene matches: 8. CDR3 size: 15 residues. The CDR3 is CATAGTGIAKNIQYF. CDR3 bases: TGTGCCACCGCCGGGACAGGAATAGCCAAAAACATTCAGTACTTC.

The chain combines TRBV29-1 with TRBJ2-1; TRBD2 matches at 9 bases. V lost 2 bases and J lost 2; bases outside the gene matches: 4. The CDR3 runs 15 residues. Germline assignment: CDR1 SQVTM and CDR2 ANQGSEA. The CDR3, as DNA: TGCAGCGTTGAATCGGTAGCGGGGGCCTACAATGAGCAGTTCTTC. It translates to CSVESVAGAYNEQFF.